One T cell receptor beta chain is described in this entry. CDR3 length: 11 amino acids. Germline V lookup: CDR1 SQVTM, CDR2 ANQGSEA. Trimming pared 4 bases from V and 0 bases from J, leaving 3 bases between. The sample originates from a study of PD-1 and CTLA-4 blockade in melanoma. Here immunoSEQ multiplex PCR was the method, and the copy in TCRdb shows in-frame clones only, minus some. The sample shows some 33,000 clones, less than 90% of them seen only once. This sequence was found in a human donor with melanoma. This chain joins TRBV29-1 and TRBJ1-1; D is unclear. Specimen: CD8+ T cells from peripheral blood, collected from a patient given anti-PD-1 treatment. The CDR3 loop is CSVAVNTEAFF. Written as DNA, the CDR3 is TGCAGCGTTGCAGTGAACACTGAAGCTTTCTTT. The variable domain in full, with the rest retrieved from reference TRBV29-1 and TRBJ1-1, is SAVISQKPSRDICQRGTSLTIQCQVDSQVTMMFWYRQQPGQSLTLIATANQGSEATYESGFVIDKFPISRPNLTFSTLTVSNMSPEDSSIYLCSVAVNTEAFFGQGTRLTVV.